This T cell receptor (beta chain) comes out of a study of T cells in Graves' hyperthyroidism and ophthalmopathy. Study in general: Upon initial diagnosis and before any treatment, peripheral blood was collected. Study-wide findings and caveats: Researchers found most expanded thyroid clonotypes above 0.001 in blood as well.

CDR3 length: 15 amino acids. The V segment lost 4 bases and the J segment 6 bases; nucleotides outside the gene matches: 12. In germline, CDR1 is DFQATT, CDR2 SNEGSKA (reference sequence). The investigators amplified TCR beta CDR3 regions from RNA transcripts. The HTBI primer set served for first-round RT-PCR of the TCR CDR3. TCRdb analysed the multiplex PCR reads with MiXCR anew, one entry per CDR3 protein. The sample records 500,000 to 750,000 distinct CDR3 sequences, 15% to 17% being singletons. This clonotype was picked up many times. Its antigen is not known. Over 18 months, lack of ophthalmopathy progression marked Graves' hyperthyroidism as stable. Exclusion of patients followed from uncontrolled infection, other autoimmune disease, pregnancy or lactation.

This rearrangement joins TRBV20-1 to TRBJ2-3; TRBD1 agrees at 8 bases. The sequenced sample was blood. The receptor comes from a woman in her twenties or thirties with Graves' hyperthyroidism. This CDR3 reads CSANIQGGLVDTQYF. Written as DNA, the CDR3 is TGCAGTGCTAACATACAGGGGGGACTTGTGGATACGCAGTATTTT.